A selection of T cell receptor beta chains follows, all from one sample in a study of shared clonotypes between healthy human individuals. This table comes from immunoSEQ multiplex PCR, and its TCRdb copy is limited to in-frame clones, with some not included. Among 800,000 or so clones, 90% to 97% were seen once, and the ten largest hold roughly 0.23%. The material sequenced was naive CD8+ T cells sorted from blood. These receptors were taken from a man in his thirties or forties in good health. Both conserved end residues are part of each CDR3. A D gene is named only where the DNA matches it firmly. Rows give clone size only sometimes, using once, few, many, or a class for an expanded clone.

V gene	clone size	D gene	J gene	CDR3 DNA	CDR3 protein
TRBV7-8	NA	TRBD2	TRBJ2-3	TGTGCCAGCAGCTTAGTTGGGACTAGCGGACTCACAGATACGCAGTATTTT	CASSLVGTSGLTDTQYF
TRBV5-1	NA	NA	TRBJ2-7	TGCGCCAGCAGCTTGGAAGAGGGTCTAGGGGCCTACGAGCAGTACTTC	CASSLEEGLGAYEQYF
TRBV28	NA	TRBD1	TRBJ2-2	TGTGCCAGCAGTTCCCTAGGGACAGGGGGAACCGGGGAGCTGTTTTTT	CASSSLGTGGTGELFF
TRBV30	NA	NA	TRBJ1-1	TGTGCCTGGAGTGTTTCTGGGACCGGTGAAGCTTTCTTT	CAWSVSGTGEAFF
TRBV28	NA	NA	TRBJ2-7	TGTGCCAGCAGTCGCCGGGACGGGGACTCCTACGAGCAGTACTTC	CASSRRDGDSYEQYF
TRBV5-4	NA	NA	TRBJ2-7	TGTGCCAGCAGCTTACTCCCCGCTTCCTACGAGCAGTACTTC	CASSLLPASYEQYF
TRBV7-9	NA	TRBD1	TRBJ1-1	TGTGCCAGCAACTTGCCGGACAGGATGAACACTGAAGCTTTCTTT	CASNLPDRMNTEAFF
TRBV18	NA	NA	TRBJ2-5	TGTGCCAGCTCACCACCGGCAGAGACCCAGTACTTC	CASSPPAETQYF
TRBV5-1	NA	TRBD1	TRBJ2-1	TGCGCCAGCAGCTTTGGACAGGGGTATGAGCAGTTCTTC	CASSFGQGYEQFF
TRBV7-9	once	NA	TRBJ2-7	TGTGCCAGCAGCGCACGGGGCTCCTACGAGCAGTACTTC	CASSARGSYEQYF